The subject of this entry is one TCR beta chain. Each CDR3 protein gets one entry in TCRdb, which reprocessed the 5' RACE reads and gives no DNA. The repertoire table contains about 380,000 distinct CDR3 sequences. This entry comes from a study of T cells expressing NK-cell markers. Looked up from germline, CDR1 is MNHEY and CDR2 is SVGAGI. This CDR3 is built from 15 residues. The rearrangement links TRBV6-5 to TRBJ1-3. The sequencing input was blood T cells: a sorted CD56 or NKG2C T cell subset, CD4+ or CD8+ T cells, or bulk PBMC T cells (not recorded which). The TCR originated in a man aged 18 to 69 in good health. The CDR3 here is CASTLDSSSGNTIYF.